This T cell receptor beta chain comes out of a study of CD8 T cells in ankylosing spondylitis. Study-level findings and limits: A TCR beta motif of about 8 highly homologous variants appeared characteristic of ankylosing spondylitis blood.

Deletions cut 2 bases from V and 3 bases from J, with 14 bases between. The CDR3 sequence is 15 residues long. Germline V lookup: CDR1 MNHEY, CDR2 SVGAGI. TCRdb reanalysed the 5' RACE reads using MiXCR and keeps one entry per CDR3 protein. The repertoire holds approximately 520,000 distinct CDR3 sequences, with 5.3% as singletons. In its sample, this clonotype was seen a few times. The target antigen is unknown. Sequenced sample: blood, either unsorted or a sorted T cell fraction (not recorded which). The sequence was obtained from a male donor with ankylosing spondylitis. V is TRBV6-5 and J is TRBJ2-7; D could derive from TRBD1 or TRBD2 (6 bases each). CDR3 nucleotide sequence: TGTGCCAGCAGTTACAGGGGGGCCCTAGGCTACGAGCAGTACTTC. This codes for CASSYRGALGYEQYF.